These 10 T cell receptor beta chains were all obtained from the same sample, sequenced in a study of cytomegalovirus exposure and HLA in healthy donors. PCR employed 60 Vbeta and 13 Jbeta primers. Profiling relied on immunoSEQ multiplex PCR, and the TCRdb table lists in-frame clones only, not all of them. The repertoire has around 120,000 clones, less than 80% of them found once; the top ten carry over 3.5%. Material for sequencing was PBMCs. Every receptor here comes from a young man in good health and CMV-seropositive.

This clone appeared a few times. The V gene is TRBV5-1, the J gene TRBJ2-5; TRBD1 is a possible D gene (6 bases). The CDR3 covers 15 residues. Trimming took 2 bases from V and 1 from J, leaving 12 bases between them. Germline V gene data show CDR1 as SGHRS and CDR2 as YFSETQ. Here the CDR3 reads CASSLSGTRQETQYF. In DNA form, the CDR3 reads TGCGCCAGCAGCTTAAGTGGGACACGCCAAGAGACCCAGTACTTC.

The chain links TRBV6-5 to TRBJ2-5, with a weak D call TRBD2 (7 bases). The assigned J gene may be wrong: the sequence end matches TRBJ2-7 better. The length of the CDR3 is 14 residues. The germline V gene encodes CDR1 MNHEY and CDR2 SVGAGI. The CDR3 nucleotides read TGTGCCAGCGGGTTGGGGGGGCAGCTCTACGAGCAGTACTTC. Amino acids: CASGLGGQLYEQYF.

The chain combines TRBV2 with TRBJ2-7; D might be TRBD2 (5 bases). V was pared by 6 bases and J by 3 bases, with 12 bases between. CDR3 length: 13 residues. Germline V lookup: CDR1 SNHLY, CDR2 FYNNEI. For the CDR3, the DNA is TGTGCCAGCAGCTCGGACTTATTCTACGAGCAGTACTTC. Its translation is CASSSDLFYEQYF.

The CDR3 nucleotides read TGTGCCAGCAGCTGGACAAGCACAGATACGCAGTATTTT. Protein sequence: CASSWTSTDTQYF. This chain links TRBV7-2 with TRBJ2-3, with a weak D call TRBD1 (5 bases). The CDR3 contains 13 residues. Germline V lookup: CDR1 SGHTA, CDR2 FQGNSA. Deletions cut 4 bases from V and 0 bases from J, with 5 bases between.

Note on this clone: The junction differs from germline at one of its ends, possibly a read error. The rearrangement uses TRBV7-8 and TRBJ1-1; D is unresolved. Germline V gene lookup returns CDR1 SGHVS and CDR2 FQNEAQ. This CDR3 comprises 13 residues. In DNA, the CDR3 is TGTGCCGGCAGCTTACTAATGAACACTGAAGCTTTCTTT. Translated: CAGSLLMNTEAFF.

The rearrangement uses TRBV11-2 and TRBJ2-2, with TRBD1 as a possible D gene (5 bases). V dropped 2 bases and J dropped 0 bases, with 10 bases sitting between them. In germline, CDR1 is SGHAT, CDR2 FQNNGV. The CDR3 length is 16 residues. The CDR3: CASSLFQGANTGELFF. DNA of the CDR3: TGTGCCAGCAGCTTATTCCAAGGGGCGAACACCGGGGAGCTGTTTTTT.

V is TRBV6-1 and J is TRBJ1-5, with 11 bases matching TRBD1. The CDR3 has 14 residues. V lost 6 bases, J lost 5 bases, and 3 bases stayed unmatched. Germline V gene lookup returns CDR1 MNHNS and CDR2 SASEGT. The CDR3 sequence: CASRVGQGDQPQHF. Here the CDR3 DNA reads TGTGCCAGCAGGGTGGGACAGGGGGATCAGCCCCAGCATTTT.

V gene TRBV2 combines with J gene TRBJ2-7; 7 bases are a match to TRBD1. Germline trimming cut 6 bases from V and 2 bases from J; bases unmatched to any gene: 10. CDR3 length: 15 amino acids. The germline V gene has CDR1 SNHLY and CDR2 FYNNEI. Written as DNA, the CDR3 is TGTGCCAGCAGCCAAGGAAGGGGGCCGGCCTACGAGCAGTACTTC. Translated: CASSQGRGPAYEQYF. Full variable domain (missing parts from reference TRBV2 and TRBJ2-7): EPEVTQTPSHQVTQMGQEVILRCVPISNHLYFYWYRQILGQKVEFLVSFYNNEISEKSEIFDDQFSVERPDGSNFTLKIRSTKLEDSAMYFCASSQGRGPAYEQYFGPGTRLTVT.

The CDR3 region has the DNA TGTGCCAGCAGTGAAGGGAGGAGCGACACCGGGGAGCTGTTTTTT. Translating gives CASSEGRSDTGELFF. This chain joins TRBV6-4 and TRBJ2-2, with D perhaps TRBD2 (6 bases). The CDR3 contains 15 residues. Germline CDR1 MRHNA, CDR2 SNTAGT. Trimming removed 3 bases from V and 3 bases from J, with 11 bases in between.

The chain couples TRBV2 to TRBJ1-5; 7 nucleotides line up with TRBD1. Germline V gene lookup returns CDR1 SNHLY and CDR2 FYNNEI. V dropped 7 bases and J dropped 3; count of bases not matched to a gene: 3. This CDR3 contains 13 residues. The chain's CDR3 is CASKGTVNQPQHF. The CDR3 DNA sequence: TGTGCCAGCAAAGGGACAGTCAATCAGCCCCAGCATTTT.